Below, one TCR beta chain is given with its context. The specificity of this receptor is unknown. There are no base qualities to consult, and no much larger clone falls within one base. These data are taken from a study of cytomegalovirus exposure and HLA in healthy donors (TCRdb year 2017). Notes on the research overall: An earlier analysis of several hundred of the donors reported about 300 Gb of sequence data and 117 million unique TCR beta sequences obtained from some 170 million T cells. Every repertoire in the discovery cohort had been generated on one and the same sequencing platform. Roughly 5 DR-DQ haplotypes were handled as single units for association and clustering, since linkage in the cohort was strong. High-throughput TCR immunosequencing, statistical association of individual TCRs with disease status, and machine learning were combined to predict cytomegalovirus infection status. The aim of the study was to test whether cataloging public T cell receptors could identify signatures of past pathogen exposure. To study patterns of TCR occurrence, a later analysis re-analyzed previously published TCR beta repertoires from more than 550 donors and added high-resolution HLA genotyping. The number of donors typed differed by locus, with about 629-630 for A, B, C, DRB1 and DQB1, 522 for DQA1, 606 for DPA1, and some 440 for DPB1. Among 300 to 500 genotyped donors of the cohort, an average of roughly 230,000 unique TCR beta nucleotide sequences was sequenced per donor, of which about 19% were non-productive. Alongside the repertoire data, information on donor age, sex, ethnicity and CMV serostatus was compiled. Roughly 300 gigabases of sequencing data and around 80 million unique TCR sequences made up an early release that covered 500 to 700 HLA-typed donors. The T cell repertoires of roughly 660 subjects were profiled by immunosequencing and related to cytomegalovirus serostatus. Class I and class II HLA loci were covered by the typing at four-digit resolution. The later analysis used no new phenotypic data to find candidate immune exposures, relying instead on TCR beta sequences and their occurrence across donors. Of the approximately 400 genotyped donors, roughly 76% were placed in the genetic ancestry cluster associated with self-reported Caucasian donors. In an earlier analysis of 587 of the donors, high-throughput TCR beta sequencing was used to judge whether each TCR beta V gene segment behaved as functional or pseudogenic. Along with the approximately 620-subject first cohort, a separate validation cohort of 120 different subjects was used. Genome-wide SNP genotypes for about 65% of the roughly 670 donors were used in a later genetic analysis, which treated that subset as a discovery cohort.

Broad study findings and their caveats: According to the authors, the approach could potentially be generalized to other disease states and immunological phenotypes. A further reported finding was that TCR beta sequences accurately predicted the HLA-A and HLA-B alleles for most subjects in the first cohort. Broadly in line with IMGT annotations, most TCR beta V segments showed up in productive rearrangements about 90% or about 30% of the time in an earlier analysis of some 590 of the donors. Assigning TCR associations to individual alleles was difficult when HLA alleles, especially DR and DQ, strongly co-occurred. In a later analysis, HLA-associated TCR beta chains showed more clonal expansion and lower generation probabilities than non-associated chains that were equally common. Because counts were too low, 15 to 20 rarely observed V segments, including chromosome 9 orphons, were left out of the earlier analysis of about 500 of the donors. An association between a missense DCLRE1C variant and V-gene and J-gene trimming of TCR beta chains was found in a later genetic analysis and replicated in an independent cohort. Some IMGT-functional V segments, including TRBV6-2 and TRBV6-3, could not be told apart with the 87-base-pair reads, so those segments were excluded. Specific HLA alleles were associated with 16,951 TCR beta sequences at a false discovery rate of 0.05 in a later analysis. Because HLA typing was unavailable for some donors at each locus, only the typed subset was used in association tests. Three of the identified cytomegalovirus-associated TCR beta chains were confirmed in vitro to be specific for cytomegalovirus antigens. Presence/absence analyses assumed roughly uniform sequencing depth across donors, an assumption that may not hold. Across donors, most TCR sequences were observed very rarely, whereas some public TCRs were present in many individuals. Most CMV-associated TCR beta chains appeared to be HLA-restricted in a later analysis, and the HLA associations seemed to be driven largely by CMV exposure. A group of highly shared sequence variants was considered likely to be a technical artifact of the sequencing pipeline. According to a later analysis, TCR association rates differed among HLA loci, with DRB1 alleles showing the most associated TCRs and HLA-C alleles showing the fewest. The classifier was reported to diagnose cytomegalovirus status with high specificity and sensitivity in both the original and validation cohorts. Immune exposure information for the cohort was limited to CMV serostatus. A total of fewer than 200 TCR beta chains were listed by the study as associated with cytomegalovirus. According to a later analysis, parvovirus B19, influenza, CMV and Epstein-Barr virus appeared linked to several top co-occurrence clusters. Linkage disequilibrium might explain the correlated functional status among segregating V segments, but an unknown experimental factor could not be excluded. A later genetic analysis reported fewer N-insertions in productive TCRs among donors in an Asian-associated ancestry cluster than the roughly 700-donor mean. The cohort was sequenced for TCR beta chains only, and without alpha or paired-chain data the features that could be detected were limited.

Library prep was done by the immunoSEQ multiplex PCR assay. For the multiplex PCR, a mixture combining 60 forward primers for TCR Vbeta segments and 13 reverse primers for TCR Jbeta segments was used. The CDR3 region of rearranged TCR beta genes was amplified from genomic DNA with a multiplex PCR assay. The amplified TCR beta libraries were sequenced on the Illumina HiSeq System as 87-base-pair reads. As for the authors' bioinformatics: In a later analysis, 77 million or so unique TCR beta chains were counted across the 500 to 700 repertoires, and around 10 million of these chains were shared by at least two donors. A nearest-neighbor algorithm error-corrected the raw reads and collapsed the reads into unique sequences, merging closely related sequences to remove PCR and sequencing errors. V, D and J gene segments were assigned by aligning CDR3 sequences to IMGT reference sequences. For a sequence to be retained, at least a six-nucleotide match to both a V gene segment and a J gene segment was required. Rearrangements were classified as productive when the CDR3 lacked stop codons and remained in frame with V and J, and all other rearrangements were classified as non-productive. Following IMGT convention, CDR3 was defined as the stretch from the second conserved V-encoded cysteine up to the conserved J-encoded phenylalanine. The earlier analysis of a few hundred of the donors excluded any sequence lacking an unambiguous match to a single V gene segment. An earlier analysis of just under 600 of the donors called V segments functional above 56.7% productive rearrangements and segregating when the between-donor standard deviation exceeded 5%. A statistical classification framework was developed to diagnose cytomegalovirus status using the catalog of TCR beta chain sequences. In a later analysis, TCR nucleotide sequences were compared against IMGT/GENE-DB human TR gene sequences so that V and J genes could be assigned. Using the TCRdist pipeline, a later analysis assigned CDR3 sequences along with most-parsimonious VDJ recombination scenarios. In a later analysis, each TCR beta chain was defined by its CDR3 amino acid sequence together with its V-gene family, and reads lacking a unique V-gene family were excluded. To address suspected cross-contamination and a sequencing artifact, a later analysis removed some 620 highly shared, low-generation-probability nucleotide sequences. In a later analysis, a clonal expansion index was calculated for each public chain from normalized within-repertoire ranks of inferred template counts. In a later analysis, generation probabilities were computed using a VDJ recombination model fitted to out-of-frame rearrangements, and the results were checked against IGoR. Hypergeometric tests were used in a later analysis to score TCR-TCR, TCR-HLA and TCR-CMV co-occurrence, with a repertoire-size bias correction applied to the TCR pairs. False discovery rates were estimated in a later analysis by permuting HLA or CMV assignments 20 times. In a later analysis, co-occurring TCRs were grouped using DBSCAN, with TCRdist sequence similarity added in when clustering inside HLA-allele-positive subsets. Co-occurrence clustering excluded repertoires with fewer than 30,000 or more than 120,000 public chains, plus five with anomalous nucleotide sharing. TCRdb limited this immuneACCESS table to in-frame rearrangements with V and J called. A share of clones is missing; checked studies link under half to unresolved V genes, and the rest is unexplained. V and J calls and clone size are as listed in that table; D and trimming were resolved from the DNA. The sample records around 150,000 clones, over 80% of which are singletons. The ten largest clones take up about 4% of the sample.

V is shortened by 3 bases, J by 0 bases, and the region joining them spans 9 bases. Per the germline V gene, SGHVS is the CDR1 and FQNEAQ is the CDR2. Counted from cysteine to phenylalanine, this CDR3 has 15 amino acids. The entry retains the CDR3 DNA only, 45 bases that are in frame from base 1. The cohort was made up of approximately 670 healthy bone marrow donors. Cohort members were all nominally healthy when sampled, although unrecorded immune exposures were likely present. The donor was CMV seropositive and belonged to the group of some 290 seropositive cohort members. A peripheral blood sample was provided by each donor, and peripheral blood mononuclear cells were used for TCR beta sequencing. The Qiagen DNeasy Blood Extraction Kit was used to extract genomic DNA from the blood cell samples.

Recombination connected TRBV7-8 to TRBJ1-5, and perhaps TRBD1 as D gene, on 5 matching bases. The sequence was collected from a middle-aged man in good health and CMV-seropositive. The material sequenced was PBMCs. CDR3 sequence: CASSFQGYSNQPQHF. The nucleotides are TGTGCCAGCAGCTTTCAGGGCTATAGCAATCAGCCCCAGCATTTT.